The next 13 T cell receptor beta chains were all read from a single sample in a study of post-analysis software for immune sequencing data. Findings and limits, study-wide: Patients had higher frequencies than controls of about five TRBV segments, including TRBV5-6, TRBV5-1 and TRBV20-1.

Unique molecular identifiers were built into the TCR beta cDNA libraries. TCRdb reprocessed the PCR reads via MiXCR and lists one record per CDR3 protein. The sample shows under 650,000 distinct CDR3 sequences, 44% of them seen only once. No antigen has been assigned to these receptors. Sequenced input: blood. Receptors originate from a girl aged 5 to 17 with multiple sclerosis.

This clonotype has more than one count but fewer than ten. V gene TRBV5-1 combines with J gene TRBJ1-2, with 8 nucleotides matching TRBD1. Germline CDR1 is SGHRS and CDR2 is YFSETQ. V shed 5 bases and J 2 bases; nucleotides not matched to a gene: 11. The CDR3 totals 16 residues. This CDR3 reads CASRPPGQASNYGYTF. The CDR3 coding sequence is TGCGCCAGCAGACCCCCGGGACAGGCTTCGAACTATGGCTACACCTTC.

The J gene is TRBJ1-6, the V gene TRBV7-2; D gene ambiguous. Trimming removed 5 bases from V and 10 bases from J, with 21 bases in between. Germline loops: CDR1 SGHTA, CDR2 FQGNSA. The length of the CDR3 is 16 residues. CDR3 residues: CASSPIAGRLQSPLHF. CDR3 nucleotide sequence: TGTGCCAGCAGCCCCATCGCCGGAAGACTGCAGTCACCCCTCCACTTT.

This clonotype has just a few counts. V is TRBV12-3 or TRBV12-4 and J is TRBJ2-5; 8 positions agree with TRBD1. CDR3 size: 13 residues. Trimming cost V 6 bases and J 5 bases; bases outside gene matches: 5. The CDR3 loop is CASSLGDRETQYF. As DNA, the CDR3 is TGTGCCAGCAGCTTGGGGGACAGGGAGACCCAGTACTTC.

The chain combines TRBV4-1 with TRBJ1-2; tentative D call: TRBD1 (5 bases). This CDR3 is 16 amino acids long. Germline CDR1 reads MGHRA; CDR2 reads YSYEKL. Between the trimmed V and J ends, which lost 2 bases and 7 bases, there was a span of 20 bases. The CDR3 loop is CASSQPGVGPGLGYTF. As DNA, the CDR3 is TGCGCCAGCAGCCAACCGGGGGTGGGTCCAGGGCTTGGCTACACCTTC.

CDR3 bases: TGTGCCAGCAGCTTGGAACTAGCGGGGATGGGGAATGAGCAGTTCTTC. Protein sequence: CASSLELAGMGNEQFF. The V gene is TRBV5-8, the J gene TRBJ2-1; 10 nucleotides match TRBD2. CDR3 length equals 16 residues. Germline V gene sequence: CDR1 SGHTS, CDR2 YDEGEE. The V segment lost 0 bases and the J segment 7 bases; nucleotides outside the gene matches: 7.

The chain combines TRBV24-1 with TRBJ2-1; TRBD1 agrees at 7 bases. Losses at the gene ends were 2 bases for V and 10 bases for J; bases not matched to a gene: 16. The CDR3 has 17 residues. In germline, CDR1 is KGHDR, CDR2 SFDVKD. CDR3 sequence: CATSDSGAGTAHREQFF. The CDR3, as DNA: TGTGCCACCAGTGATTCCGGAGCCGGGACAGCTCACCGGGAGCAGTTCTTC.

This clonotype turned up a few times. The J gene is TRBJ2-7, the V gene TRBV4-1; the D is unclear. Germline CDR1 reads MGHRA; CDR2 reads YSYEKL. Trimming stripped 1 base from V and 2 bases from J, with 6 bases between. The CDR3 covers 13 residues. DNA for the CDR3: TGCGCCAGCAGCCAAGGGATCGCCTACGAGCAGTACTTC. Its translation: CASSQGIAYEQYF.

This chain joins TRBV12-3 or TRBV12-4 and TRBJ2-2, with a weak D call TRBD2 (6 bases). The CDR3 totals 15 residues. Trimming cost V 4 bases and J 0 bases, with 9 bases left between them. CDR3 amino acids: CASSSTRTNTGELFF. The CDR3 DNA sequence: TGTGCCAGCAGTTCGACTAGGACGAACACCGGGGAGCTGTTTTTT.

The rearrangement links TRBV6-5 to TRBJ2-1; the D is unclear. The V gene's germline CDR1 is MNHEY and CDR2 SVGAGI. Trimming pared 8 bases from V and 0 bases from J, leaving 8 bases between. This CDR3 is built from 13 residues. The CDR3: CASASSSYNEQFF. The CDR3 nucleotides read TGTGCCAGCGCGTCGAGCTCCTACAATGAGCAGTTCTTC.

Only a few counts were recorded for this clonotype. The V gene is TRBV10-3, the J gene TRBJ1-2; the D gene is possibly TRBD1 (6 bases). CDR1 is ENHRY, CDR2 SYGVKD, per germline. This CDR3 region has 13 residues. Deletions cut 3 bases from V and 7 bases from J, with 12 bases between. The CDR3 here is CAISELGGSGYTF. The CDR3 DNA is TGTGCCATCAGTGAATTGGGGGGCAGTGGCTACACCTTC.

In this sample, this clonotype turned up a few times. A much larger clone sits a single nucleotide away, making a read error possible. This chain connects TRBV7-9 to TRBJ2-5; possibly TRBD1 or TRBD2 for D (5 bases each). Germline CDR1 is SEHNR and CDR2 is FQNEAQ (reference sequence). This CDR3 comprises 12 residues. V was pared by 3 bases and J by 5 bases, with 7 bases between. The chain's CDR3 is CASSFEGETQYF. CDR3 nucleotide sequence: TGTGCCAGCAGCTTTGAGGGGGAGACCCAGTACTTC.

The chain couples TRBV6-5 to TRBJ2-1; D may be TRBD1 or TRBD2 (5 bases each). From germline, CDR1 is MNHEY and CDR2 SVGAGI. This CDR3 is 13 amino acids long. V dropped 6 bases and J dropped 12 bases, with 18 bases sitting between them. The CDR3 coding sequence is TGTGCCAGCAGAGAAACCGGGACCGCAGGGCAGTTCTTC. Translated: CASRETGTAGQFF.

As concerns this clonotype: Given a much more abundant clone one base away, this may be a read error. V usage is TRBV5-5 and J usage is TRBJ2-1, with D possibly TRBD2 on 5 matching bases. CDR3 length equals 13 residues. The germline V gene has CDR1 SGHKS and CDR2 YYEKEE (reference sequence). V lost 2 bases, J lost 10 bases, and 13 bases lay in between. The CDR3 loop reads CASSLERVTEQFF. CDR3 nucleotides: TGTGCCAGCAGCTTAGAGAGGGTAACCGAGCAGTTCTTC.